The 14 T cell receptor beta chains given below trace back to one sample, sequenced in a study of cytomegalovirus exposure and HLA in healthy donors. The primer mix had 60 Vbeta and 13 Jbeta primers. Assay used: immunoSEQ multiplex PCR; TCRdb lists only in-frame clones, some missing. Of 200,000 or so clones listed, around 83% are singletons. Specimen: PBMCs. The receptors stem from a girl aged 5-17 years in good health and CMV-seronegative.

The V call is TRBV28, the J call TRBJ2-5, with a tentative D call TRBD2 (5 bases). Germline CDR1 reads MDHEN; CDR2 reads SYDVKM. V shed 6 bases and J shed 9 bases, with 14 bases lying between them. The CDR3 is made up of 12 amino acids. Written as DNA, the CDR3 is TGTGCCAGCAGGTCAAGCGGATTGGCCCAGTACTTC. Translation gives CASRSSGLAQYF.

This chain joins TRBV7-9 and TRBJ1-1; weak D call: TRBD1 (5 bases). The CDR3 extends over 15 amino acids. V dropped 6 bases and J dropped 2 bases, with 16 bases sitting between them. Germline assignment: CDR1 SEHNR and CDR2 FQNEAQ (reference sequence). The DNA for the CDR3 is TGTGCCAGCAGTCGCCAAACGGGACTCAACACTGAAGCTTTCTTT. It encodes CASSRQTGLNTEAFF.

In its sample, this clone was seen once. The rearrangement joins TRBV29-1 to TRBJ1-1; possible D gene TRBD1, 6 bases. The V end lost 6 bases, the J end lost 8 bases, and 19 bases lay between the germline ends. Germline CDR1 reads SQVTM; CDR2 reads ANQGSEA. The CDR3 has 13 amino acids. The CDR3 DNA is TGCAGCGTCCCCAAGGCGGGGGGGCCAGAAGCTTTCTTT. Protein product: CSVPKAGGPEAFF.

The gene calls are TRBV5-6 and TRBJ1-2; 8 positions match TRBD1. Per germline, CDR1 SGHDT and CDR2 YYEEEE. The CDR3 is 14 amino acids. The V gene end was trimmed by 5 bases and the J gene end by 3 bases; junction bases not matched to a gene: 6. The CDR3 here is CASRSGQGHYGYTF. DNA for the CDR3: TGTGCCAGCAGGTCTGGACAGGGTCACTATGGCTACACCTTC.

The chain couples TRBV4-2 to TRBJ2-1; unclear D gene. This CDR3 contains 13 residues. Germline CDR1 LGHNA, CDR2 YNFKEQ. V gave up 3 bases and J gave up 2 bases, with 5 bases separating them. DNA of the CDR3: TGTGCCAGCAGCCAGTCCACCTACAATGAGCAGTTCTTC. Translated, it gives CASSQSTYNEQFF.

The genes are TRBV4-1 and TRBJ2-1; unclear D gene. Germline CDR1 MGHRA, CDR2 YSYEKL. The length of the CDR3 is 15 residues. Trimming removed 3 bases at V and 9 bases at J, with 18 bases between. This CDR3 is CASSQNEGFSGEQFF. CDR3 DNA: TGCGCCAGCAGCCAGAACGAAGGATTTTCGGGTGAGCAGTTCTTC.

The chain employs TRBV29-1 and TRBJ1-1; D unclear. V was trimmed by 5 bases and J by 0 bases, leaving 13 bases between them. CDR3 length: 14 amino acids. Germline loops: CDR1 SQVTM, CDR2 ANQGSEA. This CDR3 reads CSVSERAMNTEAFF. In nucleotides, the CDR3 is TGCAGCGTTTCGGAGCGTGCAATGAACACTGAAGCTTTCTTT.

This chain connects TRBV4-2 to TRBJ1-1, with TRBD1 matching over 7 bases. Trimming removed 1 base from V and 1 base from J; junction bases left unmatched: 3. The CDR3 sequence is 15 residues long. In germline, CDR1 is LGHNA, CDR2 YNFKEQ. This CDR3 is CASSQAGQRNTEAFF. In DNA, the CDR3 is TGTGCCAGCAGCCAAGCGGGACAGCGGAACACTGAAGCTTTCTTT.

This chain joins TRBV28 and TRBJ1-5; D is ambiguous. Between the trimmed V and J ends, which lost 3 bases and 1 base, there was a span of 7 bases. The length of the CDR3 is 14 residues. In germline, CDR1 is MDHEN, CDR2 SYDVKM. CDR3 sequence (DNA): TGTGCCAGCAGTTTGTCGGGAAGCAATCAGCCCCAGCATTTT. Translation gives CASSLSGSNQPQHF.

The gene calls are TRBV5-1 and TRBJ2-6, with 11 positions matching TRBD1. The CDR3 totals 16 residues. V shed 4 bases, J shed 1 base, and the junction held 1 base outside the gene matches. Germline V CDR1 and CDR2: SGHRS, YFSETQ. This CDR3 is CASSRDRGSGANVLTF. The CDR3 coding sequence is TGCGCCAGCAGCCGGGACAGGGGGTCTGGGGCCAACGTCCTGACTTTC.

The chain is built from TRBV29-1 and TRBJ1-2; the D gene is possibly TRBD1 (5 bases). The CDR3 extends over 13 amino acids. The ends were cut back, 0 bases at V and 4 bases at J, with 9 bases in the middle. Germline V gene data show CDR1 as SQVTM and CDR2 as ANQGSEA. The CDR3 reads CSVEDWQGYGYTF. DNA for the CDR3: TGCAGCGTTGAAGATTGGCAGGGCTATGGCTACACCTTC.

The chain recombines TRBV7-2 with TRBJ2-7; D is undetermined. Germline assignment: CDR1 SGHTA and CDR2 FQGNSA. The germline V and J ends were trimmed by 5 bases and 6 bases, with 29 bases remaining between them. The CDR3 covers 18 residues. In DNA, the CDR3 is TGTGCCAGCAGCCCCACGATCCATGTTTACGCGCCACCAGGCGAGCAGTACTTC. This encodes CASSPTIHVYAPPGEQYF.

The J gene is TRBJ2-2, the V gene TRBV10-2; D unclear. In germline, CDR1 is WSHSY, CDR2 SAAADI. Trimming shortened V by 7 bases and J by 6 bases, and 15 bases separated the two germline ends. The CDR3 loop spans 14 amino acids. DNA for the CDR3: TGCGCCAGCATGCGGAACCTCTCCCCCGGGGAGCTGTTTTTT. This codes for CASMRNLSPGELFF.

The count of this clone is one. V usage is TRBV7-3 and J usage is TRBJ2-2; possibly TRBD1 for D (7 bases). Deletions cut 2 bases from V and 8 bases from J, with 15 bases between. Germline loops: CDR1 SGHTA, CDR2 FQGTGA. This CDR3 contains 15 residues. The CDR3 loop reads CASSLGGTVPGELFF. CDR3 nucleotide sequence: TGTGCCAGCAGCTTAGGGGGGACAGTACCTGGGGAGCTGTTTTTT.